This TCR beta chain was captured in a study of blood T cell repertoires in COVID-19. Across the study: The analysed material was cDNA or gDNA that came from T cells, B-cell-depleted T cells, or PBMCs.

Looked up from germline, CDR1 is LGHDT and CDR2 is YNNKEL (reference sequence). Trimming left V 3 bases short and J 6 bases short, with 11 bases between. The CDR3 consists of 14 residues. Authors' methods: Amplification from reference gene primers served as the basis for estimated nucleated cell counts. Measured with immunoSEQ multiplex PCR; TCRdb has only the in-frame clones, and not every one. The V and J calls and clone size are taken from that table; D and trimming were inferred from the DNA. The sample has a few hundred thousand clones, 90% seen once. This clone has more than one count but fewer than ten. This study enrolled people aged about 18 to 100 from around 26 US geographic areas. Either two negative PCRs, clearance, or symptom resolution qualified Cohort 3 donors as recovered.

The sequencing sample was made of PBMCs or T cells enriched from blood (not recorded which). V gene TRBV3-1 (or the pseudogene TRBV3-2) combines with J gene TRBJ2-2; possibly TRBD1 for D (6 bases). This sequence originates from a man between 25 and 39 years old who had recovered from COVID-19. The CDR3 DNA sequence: TGTGCCAGCAGCCAGGGGGCGGTGTCCGGGGAGCTGTTTTTT. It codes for CASSQGAVSGELFF.